Below are 28 T cell receptor beta chains sequenced from a single sample in a study of response to subunit inactivated influenza vaccine. TCRdb re-called the RT-PCR reads through MiXCR, storing one row per CDR3 protein. The repertoire holds around 520,000 distinct CDR3 sequences, with approximately 12% as singletons. This sample comprised PBMCs from blood, obtained on the day of vaccination. Receptors originate from a man aged 45-65 years who received an inactivated influenza vaccine.

V and J are TRBV3-1 and TRBJ2-7, with TRBD1 identical over 8 bases. The V gene end was trimmed by 0 bases and the J gene end by 5 bases; junction bases not matched to a gene: 3. The germline gives CDR1 LGHDT, CDR2 YNNKEL (reference sequence). CDR3 size: 14 residues. The CDR3 bases are TGTGCCAGCAGCCAAGAGGACAGGGCCCACGAGCAGTACTTC. This encodes CASSQEDRAHEQYF.

This clonotype has just a few counts. The rearrangement joins TRBV3-1 to TRBJ2-2; D possibly corresponds to TRBD2 (5 bases). V was cut by 4 bases and J by 4 bases, with 19 bases left in between. CDR1 and CDR2 from the germline V gene are LGHDT and YNNKEL (reference sequence). The CDR3 is 17 residues long. The CDR3 region is CASSPKKLRVGTGELFF. CDR3 bases: TGTGCCAGCAGCCCCAAGAAATTGAGGGTCGGCACCGGGGAGCTGTTTTTT.

This clonotype was counted between two and nine times. In DNA form, the CDR3 reads TGCGCCAGCACTGAAGCCGGGACTTGGACAGAGACCCAGTACTTC. Translation gives CASTEAGTWTETQYF. The chain combines TRBV5-1 with TRBJ2-5, with D tentatively TRBD2 (6 bases). The germline V and J ends were trimmed by 6 bases and 4 bases, with 19 bases remaining between them. Germline V gene data show CDR1 as SGHRS and CDR2 as YFSETQ. This CDR3 has 15 residues.

This chain links TRBV27 with TRBJ1-2; weak D call: TRBD1 (6 bases). The ends were cut back, 6 bases at V and 2 bases at J, with 19 bases in the middle. This CDR3 has 16 residues. CDR1 and CDR2 from the germline V gene are MNHEY and SMNVEV (reference sequence). Written as DNA, the CDR3 is TGTGCCAGCAGCCCCCGGGGGGCCGACACGAACTATGGCTACACCTTC. Translation: CASSPRGADTNYGYTF.

This clonotype has a handful of counts. The chain carries TRBV7-6 and TRBJ2-1, with 7 bases lining up with TRBD2. Germline values: CDR1 SGHVS, CDR2 FNYEAQ. The V segment lost 5 bases and the J segment 10 bases; nucleotides outside the gene matches: 8. The CDR3 covers 13 residues. CDR3 sequence: CASSPSGTGEQFF. CDR3 nucleotides: TGTGCCAGCAGCCCTAGCGGCACTGGAGAGCAGTTCTTC. The full variable domain, completed using reference TRBV7-6 and TRBJ2-1, is GAGVSQSPRYKVTKRGQDVALRCDPISGHVSLYWYRQALGQGPEFLTYFNYEAQQDKSGLPNDRFSAERPEGSISTLTIQRTEQRDSAMYRCASSPSGTGEQFFGPGTRLTVL.

This clonotype was found many times. The gene calls are TRBV20-1 and TRBJ2-3; the match to TRBD2 covers 14 bases. The CDR3 has 16 residues. V shed 4 bases, J shed 5 bases, and the junction held 8 bases outside the gene matches. Per the germline V gene, CDR1 is DFQATT and CDR2 is SNEGSKA (reference sequence). In DNA form, the CDR3 reads TGCAGTGCTACCACCGGGACTAGCGGGGGTCTAGATACGCAGTATTTT. Protein sequence: CSATTGTSGGLDTQYF.

This clonotype has more than one count but fewer than ten. This chain connects TRBV12-3 or TRBV12-4 to TRBJ1-6, with 8 bases that match TRBD1. V was pared by 1 base and J by 9 bases, with 5 bases of the junction left unmatched. There are 15 residues in the CDR3. The CDR3 coding sequence is TGTGCCAGCAGTTTAGGGGCCAGGGGGCTTTCACCCCTCCACTTT. It encodes CASSLGARGLSPLHF.

This clonotype was found a few times. An end of the junction differs from the germline gene, which may be a read error. V and J are TRBV12-3 or TRBV12-4 and TRBJ2-1; D is ambiguous. The CDR3 extends over 13 amino acids. CDR3 protein: CANSLPDNNEQFF. Written as DNA, the CDR3 is TGTGCCAACAGTTTACCCGACAACAATGAGCAGTTCTTC.

This chain uses TRBV3-1 with TRBJ2-5; TRBD2 matches at 10 bases. The V and J ends lost 3 bases and 5 bases, in that order; junction bases with no gene match: 6. This CDR3 region has 15 residues. The germline gives CDR1 LGHDT, CDR2 YNNKEL (reference sequence). This CDR3 is CASSQSSGRLETQYF. The CDR3 DNA reads as TGTGCCAGCAGCCAGTCTAGCGGGAGACTTGAGACCCAGTACTTC.

V usage is TRBV12-3 or TRBV12-4 and J usage is TRBJ2-2; D call uncertain. This CDR3 has 13 residues. V shed 3 bases and J shed 7 bases, with 9 bases lying between them. The DNA of the CDR3 is TGTGCCAGCAGTTTTTGGGAAAACGGGGAGCTGTTTTTT. Translating it yields CASSFWENGELFF.

This clonotype was counted only a few times. The gene calls are TRBV10-2 and TRBJ2-7, with 9 positions matching TRBD1. J gave up 0 bases and V 6 bases, and 6 bases lay outside the gene matches. This CDR3 is built from 15 residues. CDR1 WSHSY and CDR2 SAAADI come from the germline V gene. The CDR3 protein is CASRGTGTNSYEQYF. CDR3 bases: TGCGCCAGCAGGGGGACAGGGACCAACTCCTACGAGCAGTACTTC.

The chain is built from TRBV7-9 and TRBJ2-7; a possible D gene is TRBD2 (6 bases). CDR3 length equals 14 residues. Germline loops: CDR1 SEHNR, CDR2 FQNEAQ (reference sequence). Trimming removed 1 base from V and 5 bases from J, with 12 bases in between. The CDR3 reads CASSLVPRDDEQYF. CDR3 bases: TGTGCCAGCAGCTTAGTTCCGCGGGATGACGAGCAGTACTTC. The full variable domain, in which reference TRBV7-9 and TRBJ2-7 provide the parts outside the CDR3, is DTGVSQNPRHKITKRGQNVTFRCDPISEHNRLYWYRQTLGQGPEFLTYFQNEAQLEKSRLLSDRFSAERPKGSFSTLEIQRTEQGDSAMYLCASSLVPRDDEQYFGPGTRLTVT.

This clonotype was picked up many times. V usage is TRBV27 and J usage is TRBJ2-1, with TRBD2 identical over 11 bases. The CDR3 sequence is 15 residues long. The V gene end was trimmed by 6 bases and the J gene end by 5 bases; junction bases not matched to a gene: 6. Germline loops: CDR1 MNHEY, CDR2 SMNVEV (reference sequence). CDR3 nucleotide sequence: TGTGCCAGCAGCCACCTAGCGGGGGGCAACAATGAGCAGTTCTTC. This sequence encodes CASSHLAGGNNEQFF.

This clonotype turned up a few times. The rearrangement uses TRBV5-1 and TRBJ2-1; TRBD1 aligns across 7 bases. The germline gives CDR1 SGHRS, CDR2 YFSETQ. V trimming: 6 bases; J trimming: 5 bases; junction bases outside the gene matches: 11. This CDR3 is 15 amino acids long. CDR3 DNA: TGCGCCAGCAAACGGGGTTGGGACAGCCACAATGAGCAGTTCTTC. It translates to CASKRGWDSHNEQFF.

The chain is built from TRBV12-3 or TRBV12-4 and TRBJ2-5; 11 bases align to TRBD1. The CDR3 runs 15 residues. The junction had 6 bases not matched to a gene; V was cut back by 5 bases and J by 4 bases. CDR3 sequence (DNA): TGTGCCAGCAGTCCGTTAGGGACAGGGGGAGAGACCCAGTACTTC. Protein: CASSPLGTGGETQYF.

This clonotype showed up just a few times. This chain connects TRBV23-1 to TRBJ2-3, with D possibly called TRBD1 or TRBD2 (5 bases each). TRBV23-1 is assigned to the ORF class and has an uncertain function. The ends were cut back, 2 bases at V and 6 bases at J, with 15 bases in the middle. The CDR3 extends over 15 amino acids. CDR3 bases: TGCGCCAGCAGTCAAAGGGGACCTCCCCTGGATACGCAGTATTTT. Translated, it gives CASSQRGPPLDTQYF.

V gene TRBV6-2 or TRBV6-3 combines with J gene TRBJ2-2, with no clear D. Trimming took off 2 bases at V and 6 bases at J, with 10 bases between the two ends. This CDR3 region has 14 residues. CDR1 and CDR2 (germline): MNHEY, SVGEGT. CDR3: CASSYISPAGELFF. In DNA, the CDR3 is TGTGCCAGCAGTTACATATCGCCCGCCGGGGAGCTGTTTTTT.

This clonotype has at least ten counts. The chain combines TRBV9 with TRBJ2-2; 7 bases map to TRBD1. V was clipped by 4 bases and J by 0 bases; unmatched bases: 6. The CDR3 consists of 16 residues. From germline, CDR1 is SGDLS and CDR2 YYNGEE. CDR3 sequence: CASSPRTGTNTGELFF. For the CDR3, the DNA is TGTGCCAGCAGCCCGCGGACAGGAACGAACACCGGGGAGCTGTTTTTT.

This chain connects TRBV15 to TRBJ2-1; D not certain. There are 12 residues in the CDR3. Germline CDR1 LNHNV, CDR2 YYDKDF (reference sequence). V was pared by 5 bases and J by 7 bases, with 9 bases between. For the CDR3, the DNA is TGTGCCACCAGCCTGCTAGGTAATGAGCAGTTCTTC. Its translation is CATSLLGNEQFF.

This clonotype was detected a few times. The V and J genes are TRBV11-2 and TRBJ2-7; possibly TRBD1 or TRBD2 for D (5 bases each). V dropped 1 base and J dropped 0 bases, with 10 bases sitting between them. The V gene's germline CDR1 is SGHAT and CDR2 FQNNGV. The CDR3 sequence is 15 residues long. The CDR3, as DNA: TGTGCCAGCAGCTTAGCTAGAGGGGTCTCCTACGAGCAGTACTTC. Protein product: CASSLARGVSYEQYF. Using reference TRBV11-2 and TRBJ2-7 for the parts outside the CDR3, the full variable domain is EAGVAQSPRYKIIEKRQSVAFWCNPISGHATLYWYQQILGQGPKLLIQFQNNGVVDDSQLPKDRFSAERLKGVDSTLKIQPAKLEDSAVYLCASSLARGVSYEQYFGPGTRLTVT.

This clonotype has more than one count but fewer than ten. The rearrangement joins TRBV9 to TRBJ2-3; 7 bases map to TRBD2. The germline CDR1 and CDR2 sequences are SGDLS and YYNGEE. The CDR3 has 15 amino acids. With V trimmed by 6 bases and J by 2 bases, 9 bases remained unmatched. CDR3 in DNA: TGTGCCAGCACCCTAGCGGTTTCTCCCACAGATACGCAGTATTTT. Encoded protein: CASTLAVSPTDTQYF.

The rearrangement uses TRBV12-3 or TRBV12-4 and TRBJ2-7; TRBD2 matches 9 bases. V lost 4 bases, J lost 5 bases, and 15 bases stayed unmatched. The CDR3 has 17 amino acids. The CDR3 sequence: CASSSSFQAGGLNEQYF. As DNA, the CDR3 is TGTGCCAGCAGTTCCTCATTCCAAGCGGGGGGTCTAAACGAGCAGTACTTC.

The sample holds a few counts of this clonotype. The chain employs TRBV12-5 and TRBJ2-2; D may be TRBD1 or TRBD2 (5 bases each). The germline V and J ends were trimmed by 4 bases and 1 base, with 16 bases remaining between them. The CDR3 is 17 residues long. Looked up from germline, CDR1 is LGHNT and CDR2 is FRNRAP. The CDR3, as DNA: TGTGCTAGTGGTTCGGGTCCGGGACGTCTGAACACCGGGGAGCTGTTTTTT. It specifies CASGSGPGRLNTGELFF.

This clonotype was seen more than once but under ten times. The chain links TRBV24-1 to TRBJ2-1; D is unclear. V lost 6 bases and J 8 bases, leaving 22 bases between the germline ends. The germline gives CDR1 KGHDR, CDR2 SFDVKD. CDR3 size: 16 residues. The CDR3 loop reads CATSSPGLTLTDEQFF. CDR3 coding DNA: TGTGCCACCAGTAGTCCGGGCCTTACTTTGACGGATGAGCAGTTCTTC.

In its sample, this clonotype was seen a few times. The chain couples TRBV20-1 to TRBJ2-2; 12 bases align to TRBD2. In germline, CDR1 is DFQATT, CDR2 SNEGSKA (reference sequence). This CDR3 is built from 17 residues. J gave up 3 bases and V 5 bases, and 10 bases lay outside the gene matches. CDR3 region: CSAGGASGRAYTGELFF. CDR3 DNA: TGCAGTGCTGGAGGGGCTAGCGGGAGGGCTTACACCGGGGAGCTGTTTTTT.

This clonotype showed up just a few times. The chain has TRBV13 and TRBJ1-1; D gene uncertain. The V gene's germline CDR1 is PRHDT and CDR2 FYEKMQ (reference sequence). V was pared by 4 bases and J by 1 base, with 13 bases between. The CDR3 runs to 15 residues. The CDR3 spells CASSSGRAGNTEAFF. DNA for the CDR3: TGTGCCAGCAGCTCCGGCAGAGCGGGGAACACTGAAGCTTTCTTT.

In this sample, this clonotype turned up many times. The V and J genes are TRBV20-1 and TRBJ2-1, with a tentative D call TRBD1 (6 bases). This CDR3 region has 15 residues. Germline values: CDR1 DFQATT, CDR2 SNEGSKA (reference sequence). V dropped 0 bases and J dropped 8 bases, with 17 bases sitting between them. The CDR3 reads CSARDQGPVGDEQFF. The CDR3 coding sequence is TGCAGTGCTAGAGACCAGGGGCCCGTAGGGGATGAGCAGTTCTTC.

This clonotype was detected only a few times. The chain joins TRBV4-3 to TRBJ2-2; 15 bases are a match to TRBD2. CDR1 is LGHNA, CDR2 YSLEER, per germline. V shed 5 bases and J 7 bases; nucleotides not matched to a gene: 8. The CDR3 runs to 17 residues. The CDR3 protein is CASSARTSGRADGELFF. CDR3 DNA: TGCGCCAGCAGCGCCCGGACTAGCGGGAGGGCCGACGGGGAGCTGTTTTTT.